These T cell receptor beta chains were read from a single sample in a study of blood T cells in healthy people across ages. MiXCR, applied by TCRdb to the 5' RACE reads, yields one record per CDR3 protein. The data contain 1.5 million to 2 million distinct CDR3 sequences, 28% of them singletons. Specimen: blood. The origin of the receptors is a woman between 25 and 40 years old in good health. Both conserved end residues are part of each CDR3. D genes are given only for firm matches. Only part of the rows carry a size: once, few, many, or a class if the clone is expanded.

cdr3_aa cdr3_nt j_call d_call clone_size v_call
CASIPTGWMETQYF TGTGCCAGCATCCCGACAGGGTGGATGGAGACCCAGTACTTC TRBJ2-5 TRBD1 - TRBV28
CASEPLDREGETQYF TGTGCCAGCGAGCCGCTCGACAGGGAAGGCGAGACCCAGTACTTC TRBJ2-5 TRBD1 many TRBV6-2/TRBV6-3
CASSLTGTGETQYF TGTGCCAGCAGTTTGACAGGGACGGGAGAGACCCAGTACTTC TRBJ2-5 TRBD1 many TRBV12-3/TRBV12-4
CATSDLRGGGRTDTQYF TGTGCCACCAGTGATTTGCGAGGGGGGGGTAGGACAGATACGCAGTATTTT TRBJ2-3 - few TRBV24-1
CASKRGLYGGIDEQFF TGTGCCAGCAAAAGGGGGCTCTACGGAGGGATCGATGAGCAGTTCTTC TRBJ2-1 - many TRBV2
CSARDGDSLGGYTF TGCAGTGCTAGAGATGGGGACTCATTGGGAGGCTACACCTTC TRBJ1-2 - - TRBV20-1
CASSLWAAYEQYF TGTGCCAGCAGCTTGTGGGCAGCCTACGAGCAGTACTTC TRBJ2-7 - many TRBV5-6
CSARDQSGRRDNEQFF TGCAGTGCTAGAGATCAGTCTGGCCGCCGTGACAATGAGCAGTTCTTC TRBJ2-1 - few TRBV20-1
CSARGSGRGGYTF TGCAGTGCTAGAGGGTCAGGCCGAGGTGGCTACACCTTC TRBJ1-2 - - TRBV20-1
CSATGLAGVSEQFF TGCAGTGCTACCGGACTAGCGGGAGTTAGTGAGCAGTTCTTC TRBJ2-1 TRBD2 - TRBV20-1
CASSPRLGGDTQYF TGCGCCAGCAGCCCCAGACTGGGGGGTGATACGCAGTATTTT TRBJ2-3 - few TRBV5-1
CSATRGSGTGDTQYF TGCAGTGCTACAAGGGGGAGCGGGACAGGAGATACGCAGTATTTT TRBJ2-3 - - TRBV20-1
CASRGRDPNEQFF TGTGCCAGCAGGGGTCGGGACCCCAATGAGCAGTTCTTC TRBJ2-1 - - TRBV11-2
CASSQQGPIPSPDTQYF TGTGCCAGCAGCCAACAAGGGCCGATCCCGAGTCCCGATACGCAGTATTTT TRBJ2-3 - once TRBV14
CASSLAGEVEQYF TGTGCCAGCAGCCTAGCGGGAGAGGTCGAGCAGTACTTC TRBJ2-7 TRBD2 few TRBV7-2
CASSPLAEKRGTDTQYF TGTGCCAGCTCACCACTTGCGGAAAAGAGAGGCACAGATACGCAGTATTTT TRBJ2-3 - - TRBV18
CAPPRGGTDTQYF TGTGCCCCCCCGAGGGGGGGCACAGATACGCAGTATTTT TRBJ2-3 - - TRBV27
CASSSRRNNNEQFF TGTGCCAGCAGCTCTAGGAGAAACAACAATGAGCAGTTCTTC TRBJ2-1 - - TRBV9
CASSYSGKQFF TGCGCCAGCAGCTATAGCGGGAAGCAGTTCTTC TRBJ2-1 TRBD2 few TRBV5-1
CASSNGQGAEQYF TGTGCCAGCAGCAATGGACAGGGGGCCGAGCAGTACTTC TRBJ2-7 TRBD1 - TRBV7-7
CSARDRVTEAFF TGCAGTGCTAGGGACCGGGTCACTGAAGCTTTCTTT TRBJ1-1 - - TRBV20-1
CASGIAGADYNEQFF TGTGCCAGCGGAATAGCGGGAGCCGACTACAATGAGCAGTTCTTC TRBJ2-1 TRBD2 - TRBV6-2/TRBV6-3
CASRGGSKQFF TGCGCCAGCCGGGGGGGCAGTAAGCAGTTCTTC TRBJ2-1 TRBD2 - TRBV10-2
CASSPRLERTQYF TGTGCCAGCAGCCCTAGACTAGAGCGGACCCAGTACTTC TRBJ2-5 - few TRBV5-4
CASSRDSRGGYTF TGTGCCAGCAGTAGGGACAGCCGGGGTGGCTACACCTTC TRBJ1-2 TRBD1 - TRBV6-6
CASSRQTIGGEQFF TGCGCCAGCAGCCGCCAAACCATAGGAGGTGAGCAGTTCTTC TRBJ2-1 - many TRBV4-3
CASSLASLAATQYF TGTGCCAGCAGCTTAGCGAGTCTAGCGGCGACCCAGTACTTC TRBJ2-5 TRBD2 - TRBV7-2
CSARDRGPNEAFF TGCAGTGCTAGAGATAGGGGGCCAAATGAAGCTTTCTTT TRBJ1-1 TRBD1 - TRBV20-1
CSALLGTAYEQFF TGCAGTGCACTTCTCGGGACAGCCTACGAGCAGTTCTTC TRBJ2-1 TRBD1 once TRBV20-1
CASRLDRWSYEQYF TGTGCCAGCCGTTTGGACAGGTGGTCCTACGAGCAGTACTTC TRBJ2-7 TRBD1 many TRBV12-3/TRBV12-4
CASSYSTGTGGYEQYF TGTGCCAGCAGTTACTCAACCGGGACAGGGGGCTACGAGCAGTACTTC TRBJ2-7 TRBD1 many TRBV6-5
CSAGQGSGNQPQHF TGCAGTGCTGGACAGGGTAGTGGCAATCAGCCCCAGCATTTT TRBJ1-5 TRBD1 few TRBV20-1
CVSSPPRELDNYGYTF TGTGTCAGCAGTCCTCCTCGGGAACTGGATAACTATGGCTACACCTTC TRBJ1-2 - - TRBV7-9
CASSPPLTGGDEQYF TGTGCCAGCTCACCACCGCTGACAGGAGGCGACGAGCAGTACTTC TRBJ2-7 - - TRBV18
CAGSQTGTSVYEQYF TGCGCCGGCAGCCAAACCGGGACTAGCGTCTACGAGCAGTACTTC TRBJ2-7 TRBD2 once TRBV4-1
CASSSHSGGRNEQYF TGTGCCAGCAGTTCCCATAGCGGGGGGAGAAATGAGCAGTACTTC TRBJ2-7 TRBD2 - TRBV2
CASSQGVQSFNEQFF TGTGCCAGCAGCCAGGGGGTACAGTCGTTCAATGAGCAGTTCTTC TRBJ2-1 TRBD1 - TRBV12-3/TRBV12-4
CSASLGGVGDTQYF TGCAGTGCTAGCTTGGGGGGGGTTGGAGATACGCAGTATTTT TRBJ2-3 TRBD2 few TRBV20-1
CASSFRDRINSPLHF TGTGCCAGCAGTTTCCGGGACAGGATTAATTCACCCCTCCACTTT TRBJ1-6 TRBD1 few TRBV12-3/TRBV12-4
CASSLDSGGSTDTQYF TGTGCCAGCAGCTTAGATAGCGGGGGGTCAACAGATACGCAGTATTTT TRBJ2-3 TRBD2 - TRBV13
CASSEDRETGELFF TGTGCCAGCAGTGAGGACAGGGAGACCGGGGAGCTGTTTTTT TRBJ2-2 TRBD1 - TRBV9
CASSSLAGWSSYEQYF TGTGCCAGCAGTTCCCTAGCGGGGTGGAGCTCCTACGAGCAGTACTTC TRBJ2-7 TRBD2 - TRBV28
CSAMVPSGLTDTQYF TGCAGTGCTATGGTCCCTAGCGGGCTCACAGATACGCAGTATTTT TRBJ2-3 TRBD2 - TRBV20-1
CASSHRQGRRDEQFF TGTGCCAGCAGCCATAGACAGGGGAGGCGCGATGAGCAGTTCTTC TRBJ2-1 TRBD1 once TRBV7-2
CASSPVEWDETQYF TGTGCCAGCAGCCCCGTAGAGTGGGATGAGACCCAGTACTTC TRBJ2-5 - few TRBV2
CASKGAVSGANVLTF TGCGCCAGCAAGGGGGCAGTCTCTGGGGCCAACGTCCTGACTTTC TRBJ2-6 TRBD1 - TRBV5-1
CASSYGDPGTQYF TGTGCCAGCAGTTATGGGGACCCGGGGACCCAGTACTTC TRBJ2-5 - - TRBV27
CATKPGLANEKLFF TGTGCCACCAAACCGGGACTGGCTAATGAAAAACTGTTTTTT TRBJ1-4 - few TRBV27
CSASGGAYEQYF TGCAGTGCTAGTGGCGGGGCCTACGAGCAGTACTTC TRBJ2-7 - many TRBV20-1
CSVEARLAGGLGLSGYEQYF TGCAGCGTTGAGGCCAGACTAGCGGGGGGGCTCGGATTAAGTGGTTACGAGCAGTACTTC TRBJ2-7 TRBD2 many TRBV29-1
CSVEDPLYEQYF TGCAGCGTTGAAGATCCCCTCTACGAGCAGTACTTC TRBJ2-7 - many TRBV29-1